Presented here are 9 T cell receptor beta chains from one specimen sequenced in a study of PD-1 blockade in classical Hodgkin lymphoma (TCRdb year 2020). The library relied on the immunoSEQ multiplex PCR assay. In TCRdb, the immuneACCESS table is reduced to in-frame sequences with V and J assigned. These tables do not hold every clone; where another copy was compared, an unresolved V gene accounts for under half, and the others remain unexplained. A total of around 50,000 clones appear in this sample, nearly 90% of them only once. Roughly 14% of the sample lies in the top ten. Taken with the paper, the label for time point translates to: cycle 4 day 1 (C4D1), after five to seven weeks of nivolumab. All trial patients had relapsed after autologous stem cell transplantation, with cohorts A, B and C differing in prior brentuximab vedotin exposure. Sequencing was performed on peripheral blood mononuclear cells (PBMCs), taken before the fourth cycle of nivolumab. The receptors here all came from a human donor with classical Hodgkin lymphoma.

This chain uses TRBV28 with TRBJ2-7, with D maybe TRBD2 (6 bases). Trimming cost V 2 bases and J 5 bases, with 13 bases left between them. Germline lookup yields CDR1 MDHEN and CDR2 SYDVKM. The CDR3 contains 14 residues. The CDR3, as DNA: TGTGCCAGCAGTTTAGGAGGGGATTCGAACGAGCAGTACTTC. It is translated as CASSLGGDSNEQYF.

The CDR3 reads CASRGRSYEQYF. The DNA of the CDR3 is TGCGCCAGCAGAGGCAGATCCTACGAGCAGTACTTC. The J gene is TRBJ2-7, the V gene TRBV5-1; no clear D gene. Germline V gene lookup returns CDR1 SGHRS and CDR2 YFSETQ. There are 12 residues in the CDR3. The V and J ends lost 5 bases and 1 base respectively, with 7 bases between them.

The chain employs TRBV19 and TRBJ1-2, with TRBD1 identical over 9 bases. This CDR3 comprises 15 residues. The germline gives CDR1 LNHDA, CDR2 SQIVND (reference sequence). J gave up 8 bases and V 0 bases, and 7 bases lay outside the gene matches. Here the CDR3 reads CASSIEGQGLGGYTF. CDR3 DNA: TGTGCCAGTAGTATAGAAGGACAGGGGTTAGGAGGCTACACCTTC.

This clone was found once. V gene TRBV14 combines with J gene TRBJ2-5, with D hard to call. V lost 3 bases to trimming and J lost 0 bases, with 14 bases between them. Germline lookup yields CDR1 SGHDN and CDR2 FVKESK. The CDR3 has 16 amino acids. This chain's CDR3 is CASSHPIIGDQETQYF. The DNA of the CDR3 is TGTGCCAGCAGCCATCCTATTATCGGCGACCAAGAGACCCAGTACTTC. Together with reference TRBV14 and TRBJ2-5, the CDR3 gives the full variable domain: EAGVTQFPSHSVIEKGQTVTLRCDPISGHDNLYWYRRVMGKEIKFLLHFVKESKQDESGMPNNRFLAERTGGTYSTLKVQPAELEDSGVYFCASSHPIIGDQETQYFGPGTRLLVL.

The V gene is TRBV7-3, the J gene TRBJ1-1; no clear D gene. The CDR3 is 18 residues long. V was clipped by 1 base and J by 3 bases, with 21 bases between them. Per germline, CDR1 SGHTA and CDR2 FQGTGA. CDR3 sequence: CASSLNPHLRVPDTEAFF. CDR3 in DNA: TGTGCCAGCAGCTTAAATCCCCACCTCAGAGTCCCGGACACTGAAGCTTTCTTT.

This clone was counted a few times. This sequence joins TRBV10-3 and TRBJ1-5; TRBD1 agrees at 8 bases. The CDR3 is 14 residues long. Trimming at V came to 3 bases and at J to 8 bases, leaving 6 bases not matched to a gene. Germline V gene lookup returns CDR1 ENHRY and CDR2 SYGVKD. The CDR3 sequence: CAISETGGMEPQHF. The CDR3 nucleotides read TGTGCCATCAGTGAAACAGGGGGAATGGAGCCCCAGCATTTT.

The rearrangement joins TRBV10-2 to TRBJ1-1, with 9 positions matching TRBD1. This CDR3 contains 14 residues. The V segment lost 10 bases and the J segment 3 bases; nucleotides outside the gene matches: 9. CDR1 WSHSY and CDR2 SAAADI come from the germline V gene. CDR3 in DNA: TGCGCCACCGACAGGGGGAGGAGGGACACTGAAGCTTTCTTT. Translation: CATDRGRRDTEAFF.

This clone was detected once. This chain uses TRBV6-5 with TRBJ2-3, with 11 positions matching TRBD2. With 6 bases clipped from V and 7 bases from J, the junction kept 6 bases outside the gene matches. This CDR3 contains 14 residues. CDR1 is MNHEY and CDR2 is SVGAGI in the germline V gene. Written as DNA, the CDR3 is TGTGCCAGCAGACCGACTAGCGGGAAACATACGCAGTATTTT. This encodes CASRPTSGKHTQYF.

This rearrangement joins TRBV2 to TRBJ2-7, with D maybe TRBD1 (5 bases). V was shortened by 4 bases and J by 10 bases, with 14 bases between the two germline ends. Looked up from germline, CDR1 is SNHLY and CDR2 is FYNNEI. This CDR3 is 12 amino acids long. The CDR3 sequence is CASSVRVLGQYF. The CDR3 region has the DNA TGTGCCAGCAGTGTCAGGGTACTCGGTCAGTACTTC.